A selection of T cell receptor beta chains follows, all from one sample in a study of T cell responses to AZD1222 COVID-19 vaccine. Profiling relied on immunoSEQ multiplex PCR, and the TCRdb table lists in-frame clones only, not all of them. The sample records under 150,000 clones, 92% being singletons. The sequences come from peripheral blood, collected 28 days after the second AZD1222 dose. The receptors derive from an adult who received the AZD1222 COVID-19 vaccine. CDR3s leave out the opening cysteine and the closing phenylalanine or tryptophan. The D gene is left open where the match is weak.

TRBV4-1	.	TRBJ1-1	ASSQDRGRENTEAF
TRBV4-3	.	TRBJ1-1	ASSQGVTNTEAF
TRBV18	.	TRBJ2-6	ASSPRGGVGANVLT
TRBV6-2/TRBV6-3	TRBD2	TRBJ2-1	ASSYSMVLAEYNEQF
TRBV7-2	.	TRBJ1-6	ASSLAGMGQNSPLH
TRBV7-8	TRBD2	TRBJ2-5	ASSLLRGGPETQY
TRBV29-1	.	TRBJ1-1	SVPFPNTEAF
TRBV28	TRBD1	TRBJ1-1	ASSLGTGGNMNTEAF
TRBV28	TRBD1	TRBJ1-2	ASSPGQGGHGYT
TRBV7-9	TRBD1	TRBJ2-7	ASRPGQAGEQY
TRBV19	.	TRBJ1-1	ASSSNSEGRLAEAF
TRBV6-5	.	TRBJ1-2	ASSRYRESKLGYT
TRBV19	TRBD1	TRBJ1-5	ASSIDRGQLQPQH
TRBV20-1	.	TRBJ1-2	SAWTAGYT
TRBV11-2	.	TRBJ2-2	ASSPRRGGLTGELF
TRBV6-2/TRBV6-3	.	TRBJ2-1	ASSPGESSYNEQF
TRBV6-5	.	TRBJ1-4	ASSPTGGNEKLF
TRBV28	.	TRBJ1-2	ASSLDSYGYT
TRBV11-2	TRBD1	TRBJ1-1	ASSPDRGPEAF
TRBV5-1	.	TRBJ2-1	ASSLGPLNEQF
TRBV7-2	.	TRBJ2-6	ASSFPLSGANVLT
TRBV5-4	.	TRBJ1-2	ASSDDGNYGYT
TRBV18	TRBD1	TRBJ2-1	ASSLQGAHFDLIHEQF
TRBV14	.	TRBJ1-1	ASSQVLGMTEAF
TRBV28	.	TRBJ2-2	ASTPPDTGELF
TRBV19	.	TRBJ1-5	APMGPTTAVDQPQH
TRBV7-9	.	TRBJ2-7	ASSSSGTYEQY
TRBV5-4	TRBD1	TRBJ2-4	ASSLKPGQGPKNIQY
TRBV30	.	TRBJ1-2	AWSFALGGYT
TRBV4-1	TRBD1	TRBJ1-2	ASSRGQGQGYGYT
TRBV7-9	.	TRBJ1-1	ASSPTNRAEAF
TRBV25-1	.	TRBJ2-1	ASSASLREEF
TRBV4-2	.	TRBJ2-5	ASSQGSGAIQETQY
TRBV5-5	.	TRBJ2-2	ASSWGLQGTGELF
TRBV2	.	TRBJ1-2	ASSEGIREIYGYT
TRBV5-1	TRBD2	TRBJ2-2	ASSLASGGMNTGELF
TRBV7-6	.	TRBJ2-5	ASTPPGLSLGETQY
TRBV21-1	.	TRBJ1-1	ASSVLGTADVGGNTEAF
TRBV5-4	.	TRBJ2-1	ASSFPGLSYNEQF
TRBV5-1	TRBD1	TRBJ1-2	ASSPDRKGYGYT
TRBV7-8	.	TRBJ2-3	ASSFEQKQY
TRBV19	TRBD2	TRBJ2-1	ASKRTSGSSYNEQF
TRBV16	.	TRBJ1-5	ASSRVSSNQPQH
TRBV7-9	.	TRBJ1-1	ASSLTGSGGPMNTEAF
TRBV5-4	.	TRBJ2-5	ASTLPGGETQY
TRBV2	.	TRBJ1-4	ASTGTAYEKLF
TRBV10-3	TRBD1	TRBJ1-1	ATRQGWSTEAF
TRBV3-1/TRBV3-2	TRBD2	TRBJ2-7	ASSQLAGDDEQY
TRBV7-8	.	TRBJ1-1	ASSLLGKAWDTEAF
TRBV24-1	.	TRBJ1-5	ATSDGGRARGGQPQH
TRBV24-1	.	TRBJ2-1	ATSETWSDEQF
TRBV11-1	TRBD1	TRBJ2-1	ASSTGTGVYNEQF
TRBV9	.	TRBJ1-3	ASSLAGVSGNTIY
TRBV11-3	TRBD1	TRBJ2-7	ASSSGQGPEQY
TRBV5-5	.	TRBJ1-5	ASSFGQASQPQH